The entry below gives a single T cell receptor beta chain sequence along with its context. In the authors' methods: For nucleated cells, counts were estimated from reference gene primer amplification. Sequencing used immunoSEQ multiplex PCR; TCRdb keeps in-frame clones, though not all of them. D and trimming were read from the DNA, whereas the V and J calls and clone size are those reported in that table. The sample has 150,000 to 250,000 clones; about 95% are singletons. The sample originates from a study of blood T cell repertoires in COVID-19. Turning to the study itself: The study drew acute and convalescent COVID-19 samples from the United States, Italy and Spain. Sources were T cells, B-cell-depleted T cells, or PBMCs; the material itself was cDNA or gDNA.

The V gene's germline CDR1 is MNHNS and CDR2 SASEGT. V was clipped by 3 bases and J by 0 bases, with 20 bases between them. CDR3 length equals 18 residues. During active infection, Seattle patients enrolled and were then monitored through disease. Sample: peripheral blood. The chain joins TRBV6-1 to TRBJ1-1; a weak D match, TRBD1 (5 bases). This receptor was identified in a man aged 25 to 45 with COVID-19, enrolled during active disease. The CDR3 spells CASSEFSRGTLMNTEAFF. Here the CDR3 DNA reads TGTGCCAGCAGTGAGTTTTCCCGGGGGACCCTGATGAACACTGAAGCTTTCTTT.